The rows below give T cell receptor beta chains drawn from one sample of a study of CXCR3 chemokines and chemotherapy response in bladder cancer. TCRdb reprocessed the PCR reads with MiXCR, giving one entry per CDR3 protein. This table holds about 13,000 distinct CDR3 sequences, around 12% found once. This material was acquired from a patient whose treatment included neoadjuvant chemotherapy. Receptors originate from a human donor with bladder cancer that did not respond to neoadjuvant chemotherapy. The CDR3 runs from the conserved cysteine through the conserved F or W. Fields, in order: J gene, V gene, D gene, clone size, CDR3 length, CDR3 DNA, CDR3 protein. The D gene is left open where the match is weak. Some rows mark clone size as missing; the rest say once, few, many or name a class of expanded clone.

j_call: TRBJ2-2
v_call: TRBV11-2
d_call: TRBD1
clone_size: few
cdr3_length: 16
cdr3_nt: TGTGCCAGCAGCTTAGGGACAGGGGGCGACACCGGGGAGCTGTTTTTT
cdr3_aa: CASSLGTGGDTGELFF

j_call: TRBJ2-2
v_call: TRBV7-9
d_call: -
clone_size: many
cdr3_length: 12
cdr3_nt: TGTGCCAGCAGCTTTATAAACGGGGAGCTGTTTTTT
cdr3_aa: CASSFINGELFF

j_call: TRBJ2-5
v_call: TRBV6-6
d_call: -
clone_size: medium-sized
cdr3_length: 13
cdr3_nt: TGTGCCAGCGGGTGGGGGGAGCAAGAGACCCAGTACTTC
cdr3_aa: CASGWGEQETQYF

j_call: TRBJ2-2
v_call: TRBV6-1
d_call: -
clone_size: many
cdr3_length: 12
cdr3_nt: TGTGCCAGCAGAGAGAACACCGGGGAGCTGTTTTTT
cdr3_aa: CASRENTGELFF

j_call: TRBJ1-2
v_call: TRBV27
d_call: -
clone_size: many
cdr3_length: 12
cdr3_nt: TGTGCCAGCAGTTTGAAAGGGCATGGCTACACCTTC
cdr3_aa: CASSLKGHGYTF

j_call: TRBJ1-4
v_call: TRBV29-1
d_call: -
clone_size: many
cdr3_length: 14
cdr3_nt: TGCAGCGCCGCACCCGACATATTAAATGAAAAACTGTTTTTT
cdr3_aa: CSAAPDILNEKLFF

j_call: TRBJ1-1
v_call: TRBV6-1
d_call: -
clone_size: many
cdr3_length: 13
cdr3_nt: TGTGCCACCTTTCCGGGGTCTCACACTGAAGCTTTCTTT
cdr3_aa: CATFPGSHTEAFF

j_call: TRBJ1-1
v_call: TRBV28
d_call: -
clone_size: many
cdr3_length: 14
cdr3_nt: TGTGCCAGCAGTTTTTCCGGGACACCCTATGAAGCTTTCTTT
cdr3_aa: CASSFSGTPYEAFF

j_call: TRBJ2-7
v_call: TRBV19
d_call: TRBD1
clone_size: many
cdr3_length: 15
cdr3_nt: TGTGCCAGTATTACACCGGACAGGGGCTCCTACGAGCAGTACTTC
cdr3_aa: CASITPDRGSYEQYF

j_call: TRBJ1-5
v_call: TRBV5-4
d_call: -
clone_size: many
cdr3_length: 13
cdr3_nt: TGTGCCAGCAGCTATTCCATCGGGCAGCCCCAGCATTTT
cdr3_aa: CASSYSIGQPQHF

j_call: TRBJ1-2
v_call: TRBV7-9
d_call: -
clone_size: many
cdr3_length: 13
cdr3_nt: TGTGCCAGCAGCGTAACAGGGTGGTTTGGCTACACCTTC
cdr3_aa: CASSVTGWFGYTF

j_call: TRBJ2-7
v_call: TRBV29-1
d_call: -
clone_size: many
cdr3_length: 12
cdr3_nt: TGCAGCGTTGCCGATAATACCTACGAGCAGTACTTC
cdr3_aa: CSVADNTYEQYF

j_call: TRBJ2-2
v_call: TRBV30
d_call: -
clone_size: few
cdr3_length: 14
cdr3_nt: TGTGCCTGGAGGGAAGGGAGTAAGTCCGGGGAGCTGTTTTTT
cdr3_aa: CAWREGSKSGELFF

j_call: TRBJ2-1
v_call: TRBV28
d_call: TRBD2
clone_size: many
cdr3_length: 15
cdr3_nt: TGTGCCAGCAGGCTAGCGGGCCCACCCTACAATGAGCAGTTCTTC
cdr3_aa: CASRLAGPPYNEQFF

j_call: TRBJ2-1
v_call: TRBV27
d_call: TRBD1
clone_size: many
cdr3_length: 17
cdr3_nt: TGTGCCAGCAGCTCGTTTTACAGGGGGCTTTCGGACAATGAGCAGTTCTTC
cdr3_aa: CASSSFYRGLSDNEQFF

j_call: TRBJ1-2
v_call: TRBV19
d_call: -
clone_size: many
cdr3_length: 11
cdr3_nt: TGTGGCTGTTGGGGTGTTGGTGGCTACACCTTC
cdr3_aa: CGCWGVGGYTF

j_call: TRBJ2-3
v_call: TRBV7-9
d_call: TRBD2
clone_size: many
cdr3_length: 19
cdr3_nt: TGTGCCAGCAGCTTACCGACTAGCGGGGGGGTCTTAAGCACAGATACGCAGTATTTT
cdr3_aa: CASSLPTSGGVLSTDTQYF

j_call: TRBJ1-1
v_call: TRBV19
d_call: TRBD1
clone_size: many
cdr3_length: 13
cdr3_nt: TGTGCCAGTAGTGTGGACAGGGAGACTGAAGCTTTCTTT
cdr3_aa: CASSVDRETEAFF

j_call: TRBJ2-2
v_call: TRBV28
d_call: -
clone_size: many
cdr3_length: 15
cdr3_nt: TGTGCCAGCATAGCGTCAGGGTTGGACACCGGGGAGCTGTTTTTT
cdr3_aa: CASIASGLDTGELFF

j_call: TRBJ1-4
v_call: TRBV6-5
d_call: TRBD1
clone_size: -
cdr3_length: 16
cdr3_nt: TGTGCCAGCAGTCACGTATCGACAGGGATTAATGAAAAACTGTTTTTT
cdr3_aa: CASSHVSTGINEKLFF

j_call: TRBJ1-5
v_call: TRBV6-2/TRBV6-3
d_call: TRBD1
clone_size: many
cdr3_length: 17
cdr3_nt: TGTGCCAGCAGTTACGGGCCCGGGACAGGGGGTAATCAGCCCCAGCATTTT
cdr3_aa: CASSYGPGTGGNQPQHF

j_call: TRBJ2-3
v_call: TRBV18
d_call: TRBD1
clone_size: -
cdr3_length: 16
cdr3_nt: TGTGCCAGCTCACCAAACAGGGGGCCGGGCACAGATACGCAGTATTTT
cdr3_aa: CASSPNRGPGTDTQYF

j_call: TRBJ1-5
v_call: TRBV6-5
d_call: -
clone_size: few
cdr3_length: 14
cdr3_nt: TGTGCCAGCAGTTACTCGCTAGGGGACCAGCCCCAGCATTTT
cdr3_aa: CASSYSLGDQPQHF

j_call: TRBJ2-2
v_call: TRBV6-1
d_call: -
clone_size: many
cdr3_length: 14
cdr3_nt: TGTGCCAGCGACTTGGGTGGGGGGACCGGGGAGCTGTTTTTT
cdr3_aa: CASDLGGGTGELFF

j_call: TRBJ1-1
v_call: TRBV7-2
d_call: TRBD1
clone_size: many
cdr3_length: 13
cdr3_nt: TGTGCCAGCAGATCACAGGGGGACACTGAAGCTTTCTTT
cdr3_aa: CASRSQGDTEAFF

j_call: TRBJ2-3
v_call: TRBV19
d_call: -
clone_size: many
cdr3_length: 17
cdr3_nt: TGTGCCAGTAGTATAGGCGGGATATACAGGGACTCAGATACGCAGTATTTT
cdr3_aa: CASSIGGIYRDSDTQYF